This T cell receptor beta chain was captured in a study of blood T cell repertoires in COVID-19. At the level of the study: Acute-phase and convalescent COVID-19 samples originated in the United States, Italy and Spain.

The CDR3 runs to 19 residues. Germline V gives CDR1 SGHRS, CDR2 YFSETQ. Trimming took off 2 bases at V and 0 bases at J, with 21 bases between the two ends. How the authors handled the data: Reference gene primer amplification gave estimated nucleated cell counts. The protocol was immunoSEQ multiplex PCR, while the TCRdb copy is restricted to in-frame clones and leaves out a portion. Clonal size and the V and J genes are those of that table, whereas D and trimming came from the DNA. This table has under 200,000 clones, approximately 84% appearing once. Specimen: peripheral blood. The rearrangement links TRBV5-1 to TRBJ1-3, with a possible D match to TRBD1 (5 bases). The clonotype was recovered from a human donor with acute or convalescent COVID-19. The donor label of this sample is uncertain. The CDR3 DNA sequence: TGCGCCAGCAGCTTTTGTTTTGAGACAGCTAGAATCTCTGGAAACACCATATATTTT. Translating gives CASSFCFETARISGNTIYF.